Described below is a single T cell receptor (beta chain) sequence and its context. The antigen is undetermined. The data stem from a study of cytomegalovirus exposure and HLA in healthy donors. Per the germline V gene, CDR1 is SGHTA and CDR2 is FQGNSA. V dropped 5 bases and J dropped 4; count of bases not matched to a gene: 7. The CDR3 has 16 amino acids. PCR used 60 Vbeta primers and 13 Jbeta primers. Sequenced by immunoSEQ multiplex PCR; TCRdb stores in-frame clones only, minus some. The sample holds tens of thousands of clones. Study conclusions and caveats: A highly shared variant cluster was judged a likely technical artifact.

Sequencing used PBMCs. The origin of this receptor is a young man in good health and CMV-seropositive. V gene TRBV7-2 combines with J gene TRBJ2-5, with 13 positions matching TRBD2. CDR3 in DNA: TGTGCCAGCAGCCGGCGGACTAGCGGGAGTTCAGAGACCCAGTACTTC. It specifies CASSRRTSGSSETQYF.